This T cell receptor (beta chain) was observed in a study of cytomegalovirus exposure and HLA in healthy donors. Study-wide context: Out of about 410 genotyped donors, 81% belonged to the Caucasian-associated ancestry cluster. Study results and caveats: TCR beta sequences reportedly predicted the HLA-A and HLA-B alleles of most subjects accurately.

As to this clone: Its target is unknown.

Amplification used 60 Vbeta primers and 13 Jbeta primers. Clones were read by immunoSEQ multiplex PCR, and TCRdb kept only the in-frame ones, dropping some. The sample has tens of thousands of clones, approximately 84% seen once. Trimming removed 3 bases at V and 3 bases at J, with 8 bases between. This CDR3 is built from 13 residues. The germline V gene encodes CDR1 SEHNR and CDR2 FQNEAQ (reference sequence). Material: PBMCs. This chain links TRBV7-9 with TRBJ1-1; D remains ambiguous. This TCR was sampled from a girl aged 2 to 10 in good health and CMV-seropositive. The CDR3 sequence is CASSFPSDTEAFF. The DNA for the CDR3 is TGTGCCAGCAGCTTCCCGAGTGACACTGAAGCTTTCTTT. Looking up the rest from reference TRBV7-9 and TRBJ1-1 gives the full variable domain: DTGVSQNPRHKITKRGQNVTFRCDPISEHNRLYWYRQTLGQGPEFLTYFQNEAQLEKSRLLSDRFSAERPKGSFSTLEIQRTEQGDSAMYLCASSFPSDTEAFFGQGTRLTVV.